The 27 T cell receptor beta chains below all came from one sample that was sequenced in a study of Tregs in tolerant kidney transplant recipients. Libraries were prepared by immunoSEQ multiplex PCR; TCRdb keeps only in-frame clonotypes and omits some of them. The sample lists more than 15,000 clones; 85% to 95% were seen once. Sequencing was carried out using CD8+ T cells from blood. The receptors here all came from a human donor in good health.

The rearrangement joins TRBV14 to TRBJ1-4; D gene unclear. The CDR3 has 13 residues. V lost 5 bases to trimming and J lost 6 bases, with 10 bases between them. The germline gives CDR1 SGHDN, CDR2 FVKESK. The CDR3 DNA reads TGTGCCAGCAGCGCTTACAGAGATGAAAAACTGTTTTTT. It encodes CASSAYRDEKLFF.

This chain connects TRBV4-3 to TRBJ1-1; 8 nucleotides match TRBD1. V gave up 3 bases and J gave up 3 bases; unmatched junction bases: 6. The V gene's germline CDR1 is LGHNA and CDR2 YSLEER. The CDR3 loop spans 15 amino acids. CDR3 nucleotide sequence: TGCGCCAGCAGCCAGTATTGGACAGGGCACACTGAAGCTTTCTTT. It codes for CASSQYWTGHTEAFF.

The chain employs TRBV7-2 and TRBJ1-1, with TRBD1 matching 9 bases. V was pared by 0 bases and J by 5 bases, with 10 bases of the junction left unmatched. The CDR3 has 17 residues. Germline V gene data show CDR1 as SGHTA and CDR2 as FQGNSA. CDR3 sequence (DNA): TGTGCCAGCAGCTTAGCTCGGACAGGGGAATTTCCGACTGAAGCTTTCTTT. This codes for CASSLARTGEFPTEAFF.

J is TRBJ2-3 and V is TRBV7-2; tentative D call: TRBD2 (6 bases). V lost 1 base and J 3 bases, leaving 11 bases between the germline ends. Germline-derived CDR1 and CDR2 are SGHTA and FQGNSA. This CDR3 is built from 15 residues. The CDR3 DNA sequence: TGTGCCAGCAGCTTAGTCGGCGGGGTAACAGATACGCAGTATTTT. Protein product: CASSLVGGVTDTQYF.

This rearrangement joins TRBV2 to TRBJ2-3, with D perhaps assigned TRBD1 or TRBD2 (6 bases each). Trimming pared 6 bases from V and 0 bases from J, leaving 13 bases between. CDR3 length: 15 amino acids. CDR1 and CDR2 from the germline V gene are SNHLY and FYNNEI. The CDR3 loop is CASSAGGGSTDTQYF. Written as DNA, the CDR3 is TGTGCCAGCAGCGCAGGAGGGGGTAGCACAGATACGCAGTATTTT. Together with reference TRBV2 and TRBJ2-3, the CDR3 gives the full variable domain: EPEVTQTPSHQVTQMGQEVILRCVPISNHLYFYWYRQILGQKVEFLVSFYNNEISEKSEIFDDQFSVERPDGSNFTLKIRSTKLEDSAMYFCASSAGGGSTDTQYFGPGTRLTVL.

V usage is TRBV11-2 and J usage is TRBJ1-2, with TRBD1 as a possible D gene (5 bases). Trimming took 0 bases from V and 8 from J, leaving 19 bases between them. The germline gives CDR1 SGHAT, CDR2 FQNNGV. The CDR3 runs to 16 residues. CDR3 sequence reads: CASSLEAAGVPFGYTF. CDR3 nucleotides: TGTGCCAGCAGCTTAGAAGCGGCGGGGGTGCCGTTCGGCTACACCTTC.

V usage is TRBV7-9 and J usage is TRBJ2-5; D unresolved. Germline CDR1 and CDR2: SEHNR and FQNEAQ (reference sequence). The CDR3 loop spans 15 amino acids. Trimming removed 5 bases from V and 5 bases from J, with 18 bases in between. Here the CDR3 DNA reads TGTGCCAGCAGCGGCCCCCGGTGGGATTTCGAGACCCAGTACTTC. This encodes CASSGPRWDFETQYF.

The DNA of the CDR3 is TGCGCCAGCAGCTTGATCCTGGGACAGGCACTCTATGGCTACACCTTC. This codes for CASSLILGQALYGYTF. The gene calls are TRBV5-1 and TRBJ1-2; 8 bases are shared with TRBD1. This CDR3 comprises 16 residues. V was pared by 1 base and J by 4 bases, with 9 bases of the junction left unmatched. Per the germline V gene, CDR1 is SGHRS and CDR2 is YFSETQ.

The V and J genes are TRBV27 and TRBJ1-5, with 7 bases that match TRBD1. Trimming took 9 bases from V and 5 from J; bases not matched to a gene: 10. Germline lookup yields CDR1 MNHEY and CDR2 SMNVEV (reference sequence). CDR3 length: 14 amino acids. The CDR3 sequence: CASHRAQGDQPQHF. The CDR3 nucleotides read TGTGCCAGTCACCGGGCCCAGGGGGATCAGCCCCAGCATTTT.

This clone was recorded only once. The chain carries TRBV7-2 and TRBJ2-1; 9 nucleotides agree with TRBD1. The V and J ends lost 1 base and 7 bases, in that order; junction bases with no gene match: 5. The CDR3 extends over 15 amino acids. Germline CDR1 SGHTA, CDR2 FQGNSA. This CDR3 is CASSLGQGVRNEQFF. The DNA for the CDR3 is TGTGCCAGCAGCTTAGGACAGGGGGTAAGGAATGAGCAGTTCTTC.

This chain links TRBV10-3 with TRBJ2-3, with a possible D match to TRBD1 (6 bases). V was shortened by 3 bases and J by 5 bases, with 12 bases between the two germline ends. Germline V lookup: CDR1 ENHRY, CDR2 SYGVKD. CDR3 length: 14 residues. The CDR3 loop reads CAISDFQGQDTQYF. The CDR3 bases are TGTGCCATCAGTGACTTTCAGGGACAAGATACGCAGTATTTT.

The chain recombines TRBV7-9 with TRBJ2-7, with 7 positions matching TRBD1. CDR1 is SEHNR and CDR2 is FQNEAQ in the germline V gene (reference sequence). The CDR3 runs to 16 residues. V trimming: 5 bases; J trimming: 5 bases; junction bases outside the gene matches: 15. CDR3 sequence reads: CASSPGQVPLSDEQYF. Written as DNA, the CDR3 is TGTGCCAGCAGCCCCGGACAGGTTCCCTTGTCCGACGAGCAGTACTTC.

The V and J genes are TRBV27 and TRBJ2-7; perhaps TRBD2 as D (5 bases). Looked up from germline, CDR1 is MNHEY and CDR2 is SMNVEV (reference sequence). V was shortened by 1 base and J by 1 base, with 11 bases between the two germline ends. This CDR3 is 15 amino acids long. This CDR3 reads CASSLWAGGSYEQYF. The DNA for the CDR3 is TGTGCCAGCAGTTTATGGGCAGGAGGTTCCTACGAGCAGTACTTC.

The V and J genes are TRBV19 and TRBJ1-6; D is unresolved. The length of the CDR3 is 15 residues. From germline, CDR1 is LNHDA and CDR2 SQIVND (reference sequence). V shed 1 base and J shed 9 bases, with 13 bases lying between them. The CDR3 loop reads CASSIGDDSPSPLHF. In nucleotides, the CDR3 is TGTGCCAGTAGTATAGGGGATGACTCCCCTTCACCCCTCCACTTT.

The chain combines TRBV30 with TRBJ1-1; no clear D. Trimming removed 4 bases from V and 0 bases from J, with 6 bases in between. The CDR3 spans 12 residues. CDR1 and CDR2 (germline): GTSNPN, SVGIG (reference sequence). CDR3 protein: CAWMGLNTEAFF. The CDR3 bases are TGTGCCTGGATGGGATTGAACACTGAAGCTTTCTTT.

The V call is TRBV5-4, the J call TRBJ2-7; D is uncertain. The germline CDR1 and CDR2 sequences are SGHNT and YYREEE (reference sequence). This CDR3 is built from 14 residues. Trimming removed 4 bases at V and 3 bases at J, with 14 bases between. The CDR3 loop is CASSRVSHDYEQYF. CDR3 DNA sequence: TGTGCCAGCAGCCGGGTCAGCCACGACTACGAGCAGTACTTC.

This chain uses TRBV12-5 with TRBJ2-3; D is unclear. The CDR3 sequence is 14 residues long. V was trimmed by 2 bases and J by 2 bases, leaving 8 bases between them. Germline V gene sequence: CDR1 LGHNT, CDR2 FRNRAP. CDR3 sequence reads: CASGLRFYTDTQYF. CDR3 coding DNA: TGTGCTAGTGGTTTGAGGTTCTACACAGATACGCAGTATTTT.

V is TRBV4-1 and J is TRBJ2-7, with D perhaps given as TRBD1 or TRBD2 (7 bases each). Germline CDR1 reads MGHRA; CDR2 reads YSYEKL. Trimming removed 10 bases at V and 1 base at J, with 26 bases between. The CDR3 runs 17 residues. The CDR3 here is CAIGSPIGRGGSYEQYF. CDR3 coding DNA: TGCGCCATAGGGTCCCCCATTGGCAGGGGGGGTTCCTACGAGCAGTACTTC.

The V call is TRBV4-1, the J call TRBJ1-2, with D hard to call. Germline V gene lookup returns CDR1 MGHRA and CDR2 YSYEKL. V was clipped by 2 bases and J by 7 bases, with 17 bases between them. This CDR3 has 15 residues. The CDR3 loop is CASSQSYQAFLGYTF. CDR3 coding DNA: TGCGCCAGCAGCCAATCTTATCAGGCATTCCTTGGCTACACCTTC.

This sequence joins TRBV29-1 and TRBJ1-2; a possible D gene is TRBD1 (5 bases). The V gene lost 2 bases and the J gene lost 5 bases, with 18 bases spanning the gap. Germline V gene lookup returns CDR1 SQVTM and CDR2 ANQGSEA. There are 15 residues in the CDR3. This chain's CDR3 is CSVEIRDPDIYGYTF. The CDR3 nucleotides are TGCAGCGTTGAAATTAGGGACCCCGATATTTATGGCTACACCTTC.

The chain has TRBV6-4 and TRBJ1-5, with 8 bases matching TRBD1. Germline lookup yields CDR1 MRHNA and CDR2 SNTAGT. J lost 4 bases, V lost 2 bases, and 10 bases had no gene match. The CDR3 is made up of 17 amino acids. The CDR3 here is CASSDPETGDQNQPQHF. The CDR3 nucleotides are TGTGCCAGCAGTGACCCAGAGACAGGGGACCAGAATCAGCCCCAGCATTTT.

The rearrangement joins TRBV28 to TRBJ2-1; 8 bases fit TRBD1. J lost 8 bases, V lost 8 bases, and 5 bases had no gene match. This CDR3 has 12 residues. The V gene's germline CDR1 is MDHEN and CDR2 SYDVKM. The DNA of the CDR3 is TGTGCCAGCGACAGGGGACGACATGAGCAGTTCTTC. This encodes CASDRGRHEQFF. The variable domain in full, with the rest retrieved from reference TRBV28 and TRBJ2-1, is DVKVTQSSRYLVKRTGEKVFLECVQDMDHENMFWYRQDPGLGLRLIYFSYDVKMKEKGDIPEGYSVSREKKERFSLILESASTNQTSMYLCASDRGRHEQFFGPGTRLTVL.

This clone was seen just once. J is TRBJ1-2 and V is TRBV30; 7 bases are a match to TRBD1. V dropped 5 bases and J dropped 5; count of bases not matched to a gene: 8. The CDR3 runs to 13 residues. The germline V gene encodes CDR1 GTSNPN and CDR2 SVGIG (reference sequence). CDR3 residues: CAWGTAPSYGYTF. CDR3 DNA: TGTGCCTGGGGGACAGCCCCATCGTATGGCTACACCTTC.

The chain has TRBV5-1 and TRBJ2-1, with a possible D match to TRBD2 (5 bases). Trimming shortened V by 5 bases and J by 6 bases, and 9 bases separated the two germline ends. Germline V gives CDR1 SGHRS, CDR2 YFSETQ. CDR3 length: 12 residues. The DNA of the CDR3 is TGCGCCAGCAGGGAGGCGGTCAATGAGCAGTTCTTC. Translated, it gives CASREAVNEQFF.

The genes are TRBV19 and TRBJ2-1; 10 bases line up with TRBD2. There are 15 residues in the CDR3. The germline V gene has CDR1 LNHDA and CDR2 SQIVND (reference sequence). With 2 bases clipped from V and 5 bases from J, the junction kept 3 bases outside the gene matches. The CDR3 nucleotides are TGTGCCAGTAGTATAACTAGCGGGGCAAACAATGAGCAGTTCTTC. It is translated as CASSITSGANNEQFF.

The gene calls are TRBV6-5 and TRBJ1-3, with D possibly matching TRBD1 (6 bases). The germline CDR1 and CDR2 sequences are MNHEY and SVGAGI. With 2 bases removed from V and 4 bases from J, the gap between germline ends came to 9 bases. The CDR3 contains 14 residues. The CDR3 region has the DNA TGTGCCAGCAGTTACCTTGGACAGGGAAACACCATATATTTT. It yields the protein CASSYLGQGNTIYF.

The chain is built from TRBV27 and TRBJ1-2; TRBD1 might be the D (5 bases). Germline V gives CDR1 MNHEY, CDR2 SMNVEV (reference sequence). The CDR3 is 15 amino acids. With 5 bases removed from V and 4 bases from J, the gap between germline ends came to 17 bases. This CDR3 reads CASSGAPQGSYGYTF. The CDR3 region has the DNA TGTGCCAGCAGTGGGGCCCCTCAGGGAAGCTATGGCTACACCTTC.